A selection of T cell receptor beta chains follows, all from one sample in a study of CD8+ T cells in alopecia areata. Data came from immunoSEQ multiplex PCR; TCRdb stores just in-frame clones and leaves some out. The sample has 200,000 to 250,000 clones, roughly two thirds seen once. The specimen comprised CD4+ T cells sorted from blood, sampled at week 0. The receptors here all came from a human donor with alopecia areata. The CDR3 runs from the conserved cysteine through the conserved F or W. A D gene is named only where the DNA matches it firmly. A clone size is listed for some rows: how often the clone was seen (once, few, many), or a class if it is expanded.

V: TRBV6-1
J: TRBJ2-1
size: many
D: NA
CDR3: CASEGNYNEQFF
DNA: TGTGCCAGCGAGGGAAACTACAATGAGCAGTTCTTC

V: TRBV7-2
J: TRBJ2-7
size: NA
D: NA
CDR3: CASSPRTIHEQYF
DNA: TGTGCCAGCAGCCCTCGGACAATCCACGAGCAGTACTTC

V: TRBV25-1
J: TRBJ1-2
size: NA
D: NA
CDR3: CASSGGYGYTF
DNA: TGTGCCAGCAGTGGTGGGTATGGCTACACCTTC

V: TRBV30
J: TRBJ1-1
size: NA
D: NA
CDR3: CAWSATGRMNTEAFF
DNA: TGTGCCTGGAGTGCGACAGGTCGAATGAACACTGAAGCTTTCTTT

V: TRBV7-2
J: TRBJ2-5
size: NA
D: NA
CDR3: CASSSPPLQETQYF
DNA: TGTGCCAGCAGTTCGCCGCCACTCCAAGAGACCCAGTACTTC

V: TRBV30
J: TRBJ1-1
size: NA
D: NA
CDR3: CAWSVRPGGAFF
DNA: TGTGCCTGGAGTGTACGCCCCGGCGGGGCTTTCTTT

V: TRBV30
J: TRBJ1-5
size: once
D: NA
CDR3: CAWSDGGQPQHF
DNA: TGTGCCTGGAGTGATGGTGGTCAGCCCCAGCATTTT

V: TRBV27
J: TRBJ1-2
size: NA
D: NA
CDR3: CASSLVRPDSGGYTF
DNA: TGTGCCAGCAGTTTAGTTAGGCCAGACTCTGGTGGCTACACCTTC

V: TRBV29-1
J: TRBJ2-7
size: few
D: NA
CDR3: CSIIEGSYEQYF
DNA: TGCAGCATAATAGAGGGCTCCTACGAGCAGTACTTC

V: TRBV14
J: TRBJ2-1
size: few
D: TRBD2
CDR3: CASQTSGGNEQFF
DNA: TGTGCCAGCCAGACTAGCGGGGGGAATGAGCAGTTCTTC

V: TRBV2
J: TRBJ1-2
size: NA
D: NA
CDR3: CASSGEVGSYTF
DNA: TGTGCCAGCAGTGGAGAGGTTGGGAGCTACACCTTC

V: TRBV7-9
J: TRBJ2-6
size: few
D: NA
CDR3: CASSFYESNVLTF
DNA: TGTGCCAGCAGCTTTTACGAGTCCAACGTCCTGACTTTC

V: TRBV5-1
J: TRBJ2-5
size: NA
D: TRBD1
CDR3: CASSSVTGEAKTQYF
DNA: TGCGCCAGCAGCTCCGTGACAGGGGAAGCGAAGACCCAGTACTTC

V: TRBV5-1
J: TRBJ2-7
size: NA
D: NA
CDR3: CASSRQENPYEQYF
DNA: TGCGCCAGCAGCCGACAGGAGAACCCCTACGAGCAGTACTTC

V: TRBV4-3
J: TRBJ1-6
size: NA
D: TRBD1
CDR3: CASSQGRDRDSPLHF
DNA: TGCGCCAGCAGCCAAGGCCGGGACAGGGATTCACCCCTCCACTTT

V: TRBV2
J: TRBJ2-5
size: NA
D: NA
CDR3: CASSYVQETQYF
DNA: TGTGCCAGCAGTTACGTCCAAGAGACCCAGTACTTC

V: TRBV30
J: TRBJ1-1
size: NA
D: NA
CDR3: CAWRKGLEAFF
DNA: TGTGCCTGGAGGAAAGGACTTGAAGCTTTCTTT

V: TRBV5-6
J: TRBJ2-4
size: NA
D: NA
CDR3: CASSLRENIQYF
DNA: TGTGCCAGCAGCTTGAGGGAAAACATTCAGTACTTC

V: TRBV27
J: TRBJ2-7
size: NA
D: NA
CDR3: CASSLRGSYEQYF
DNA: TGTGCCAGCAGTTTACGTGGTTCCTACGAGCAGTACTTC

V: TRBV4-3
J: TRBJ2-5
size: NA
D: NA
CDR3: CASSQERGETQYF
DNA: TGCGCCAGCAGCCAAGAACGGGGGGAGACCCAGTACTTC

V: TRBV7-2
J: TRBJ1-2
size: NA
D: TRBD1
CDR3: CASSSQGSGGNGYTF
DNA: TGTGCCAGCAGCTCCCAGGGTTCAGGGGGCAATGGCTACACCTTC

V: TRBV6-5
J: TRBJ2-3
size: NA
D: TRBD1
CDR3: CASSPQGKGKDTQYF
DNA: TGTGCCAGCAGCCCACAGGGGAAGGGTAAAGATACGCAGTATTTT

V: TRBV4-2
J: TRBJ2-4
size: NA
D: NA
CDR3: CASSPDDGGAKNIQYF
DNA: TGTGCCAGCAGCCCGGATGACGGGGGAGCCAAAAACATTCAGTACTTC

V: TRBV20-1
J: TRBJ1-2
size: NA
D: NA
CDR3: CSARVGDGYTF
DNA: TGCAGTGCTAGAGTAGGAGATGGCTACACCTTC

V: TRBV5-1
J: TRBJ2-5
size: NA
D: NA
CDR3: CASTVGWQAETQYF
DNA: TGCGCCAGCACCGTTGGGTGGCAAGCGGAGACCCAGTACTTC

V: TRBV7-2
J: TRBJ2-3
size: once
D: NA
CDR3: CASSLNIGGRSDTQYF
DNA: TGTGCCAGCAGCTTAAATATCGGGGGCCGATCAGATACGCAGTATTTT

V: TRBV5-6
J: TRBJ1-2
size: few
D: NA
CDR3: CASSPGRTFGYTF
DNA: TGTGCCAGCAGCCCGGGACGGACCTTTGGCTACACCTTC

V: TRBV9
J: TRBJ2-3
size: few
D: NA
CDR3: CASSVGSTDTQYF
DNA: TGTGCCAGCAGCGTTGGAAGCACAGATACGCAGTATTTT

V: TRBV6-6
J: TRBJ2-7
size: once
D: NA
CDR3: CASSYSEGYEQYF
DNA: TGTGCCAGCAGTTACTCCGAGGGCTACGAGCAGTACTTC

V: TRBV4-1
J: TRBJ2-5
size: NA
D: NA
CDR3: CASSQDAALTQYF
DNA: TGCGCCAGCAGCCAAGACGCGGCCTTGACCCAGTACTTC

V: TRBV5-8
J: TRBJ1-6
size: once
D: TRBD1
CDR3: CASSSDRGSYNSPLHF
DNA: TGTGCCAGCAGCTCTGACAGGGGCTCCTATAATTCACCCCTCCACTTT

V: TRBV7-9
J: TRBJ2-7
size: NA
D: TRBD1
CDR3: CASSPNVFGTGDLSEQYF
DNA: TGTGCCAGCAGCCCGAACGTCTTTGGGACAGGGGACCTTAGCGAGCAGTACTTC

V: TRBV30
J: TRBJ1-2
size: NA
D: TRBD1
CDR3: CAWSVLGTGGYTF
DNA: TGTGCCTGGAGTGTACTAGGGACAGGAGGCTACACCTTC

V: TRBV4-1
J: TRBJ1-2
size: NA
D: NA
CDR3: CASSQDPDPRLNYGYTF
DNA: TGCGCCAGCAGCCAAGATCCAGATCCGAGACTTAACTATGGCTACACCTTC

V: TRBV29-1
J: TRBJ1-2
size: NA
D: NA
CDR3: CSVRRTDGYTF
DNA: TGCAGCGTGCGTCGTACGGATGGCTACACCTTC